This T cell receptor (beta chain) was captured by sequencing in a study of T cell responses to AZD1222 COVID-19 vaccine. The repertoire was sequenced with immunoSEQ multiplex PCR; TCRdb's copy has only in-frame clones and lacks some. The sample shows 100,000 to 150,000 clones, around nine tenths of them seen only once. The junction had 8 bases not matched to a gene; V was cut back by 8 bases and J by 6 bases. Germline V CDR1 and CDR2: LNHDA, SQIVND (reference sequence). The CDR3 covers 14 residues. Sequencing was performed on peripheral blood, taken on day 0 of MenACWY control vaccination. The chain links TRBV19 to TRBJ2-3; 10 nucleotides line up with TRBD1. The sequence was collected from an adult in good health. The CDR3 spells CASVDRGRSDTQYF. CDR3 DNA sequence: TGTGCCAGTGTGGACAGGGGGAGATCGGATACGCAGTATTTT.